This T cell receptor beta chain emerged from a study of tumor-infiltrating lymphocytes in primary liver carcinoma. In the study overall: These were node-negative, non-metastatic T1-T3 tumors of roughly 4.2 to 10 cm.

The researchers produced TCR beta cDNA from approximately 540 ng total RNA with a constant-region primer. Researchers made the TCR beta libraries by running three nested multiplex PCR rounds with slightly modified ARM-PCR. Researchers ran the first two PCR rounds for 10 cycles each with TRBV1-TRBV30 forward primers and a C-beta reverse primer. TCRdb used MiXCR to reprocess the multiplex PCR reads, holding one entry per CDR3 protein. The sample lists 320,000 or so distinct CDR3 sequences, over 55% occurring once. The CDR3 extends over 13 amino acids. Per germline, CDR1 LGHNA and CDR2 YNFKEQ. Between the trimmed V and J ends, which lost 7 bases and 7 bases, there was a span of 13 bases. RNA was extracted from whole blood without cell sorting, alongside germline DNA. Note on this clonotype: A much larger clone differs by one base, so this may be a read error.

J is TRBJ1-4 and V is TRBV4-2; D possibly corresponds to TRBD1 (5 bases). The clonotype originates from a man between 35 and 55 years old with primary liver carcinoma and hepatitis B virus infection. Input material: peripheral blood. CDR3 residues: CASILEGTEKLFF. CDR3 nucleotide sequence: TGTGCCAGCATCCTTGAAGGGACTGAAAAACTGTTTTTT.